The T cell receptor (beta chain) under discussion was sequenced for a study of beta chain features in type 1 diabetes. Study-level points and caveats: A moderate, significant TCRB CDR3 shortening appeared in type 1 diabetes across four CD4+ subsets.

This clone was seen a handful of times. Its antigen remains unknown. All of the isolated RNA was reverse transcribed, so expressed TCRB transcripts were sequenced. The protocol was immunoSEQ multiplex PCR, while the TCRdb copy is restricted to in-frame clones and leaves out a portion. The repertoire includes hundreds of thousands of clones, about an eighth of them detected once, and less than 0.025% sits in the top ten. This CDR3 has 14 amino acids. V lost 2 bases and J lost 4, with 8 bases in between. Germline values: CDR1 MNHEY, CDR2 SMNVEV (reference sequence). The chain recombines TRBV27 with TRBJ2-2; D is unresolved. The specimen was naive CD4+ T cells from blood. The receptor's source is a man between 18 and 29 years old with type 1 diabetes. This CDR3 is CASSLPTITGELFF. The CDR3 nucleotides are TGTGCCAGCAGTTTACCTACAATCACCGGGGAGCTGTTTTTT.